The 9 T cell receptor beta chains reported below all come from one sample, sequenced in a study of blood T cell repertoires in COVID-19. Method: immunoSEQ multiplex PCR; TCRdb's copy keeps in-frame clones and lacks some. The sample shows approximately 50,000 clones, approximately 85% of them seen only once. Sequencing input: peripheral blood. The receptors were sampled from a human donor in a cohort sampled during active COVID-19.

This chain uses TRBV29-1 with TRBJ1-2; possibly TRBD1 for D (6 bases). CDR3 length equals 15 residues. V lost 3 bases, J lost 3 bases, and 17 bases lay in between. Germline V gives CDR1 SQVTM, CDR2 ANQGSEA. The CDR3 here is CSVEGQGSPYYGYTF. CDR3 nucleotide sequence: TGCAGCGTTGAGGGGCAGGGGTCCCCCTACTATGGCTACACCTTC.

The rearrangement links TRBV5-4 to TRBJ1-6, with 7 bases lining up with TRBD1. The germline V gene encodes CDR1 SGHNT and CDR2 YYREEE (reference sequence). The CDR3 length is 15 residues. V trimming: 6 bases; J trimming: 6 bases; junction bases outside the gene matches: 9. The CDR3 sequence: CASTTAPGGNSPLHF. CDR3 in DNA: TGTGCCAGCACGACGGCCCCAGGGGGTAATTCACCCCTCCACTTT.

The DNA of the CDR3 is TGCGCCAGCAGCTTGTCACCCGGGACAGCGAACTATGGCTACACCTTC. Its protein is CASSLSPGTANYGYTF. V and J are TRBV5-1 and TRBJ1-2; TRBD1 aligns across 7 bases. Germline CDR1 reads SGHRS; CDR2 reads YFSETQ. The CDR3 contains 16 residues. V gave up 1 base and J gave up 2 bases; unmatched junction bases: 8.

The V gene is TRBV27, the J gene TRBJ2-1, with TRBD1 identical over 9 bases. J gave up 6 bases and V 6 bases, and 9 bases lay outside the gene matches. The CDR3 spans 15 residues. From germline, CDR1 is MNHEY and CDR2 SMNVEV (reference sequence). In nucleotides, the CDR3 is TGTGCCAGCAGGACTTTAGCGACAGGGGGCAATGAGCAGTTCTTC. This sequence encodes CASRTLATGGNEQFF.

This clone showed up just a few times. The gene calls are TRBV4-1 and TRBJ2-7; 8 bases map to TRBD2. The CDR3 has 17 amino acids. V lost 2 bases and J lost 1; bases outside the gene matches: 10. Germline-derived CDR1 and CDR2 are MGHRA and YSYEKL. CDR3 DNA sequence: TGCGCCAGCAGCCAATTTTTAGCGACTAGCGAGTCCTACGAGCAGTACTTC. Protein sequence: CASSQFLATSESYEQYF.

This clone was counted between two and nine times. The chain recombines TRBV6-5 with TRBJ2-2; 8 bases match TRBD1. The CDR3 has 14 amino acids. The V gene end was trimmed by 11 bases and the J gene end by 3 bases; junction bases not matched to a gene: 8. Germline V CDR1 and CDR2: MNHEY, SVGAGI. CDR3 protein: CAGDRGSDTGELFF. The CDR3 DNA sequence: TGTGCCGGCGACAGGGGTAGCGACACCGGGGAGCTGTTTTTT.

The V and J genes are TRBV14 and TRBJ2-5; D is perhaps TRBD2 (6 bases). From germline, CDR1 is SGHDN and CDR2 FVKESK. V lost 4 bases, J lost 4 bases, and 13 bases lay in between. CDR3 length: 14 amino acids. CDR3 coding DNA: TGTGCCAGCAGCCGAACGGGACTTCCAGAGACCCAGTACTTC. Amino acid sequence: CASSRTGLPETQYF. The full variable domain, its missing parts supplied by reference TRBV14 and TRBJ2-5, is EAGVTQFPSHSVIEKGQTVTLRCDPISGHDNLYWYRRVMGKEIKFLLHFVKESKQDESGMPNNRFLAERTGGTYSTLKVQPAELEDSGVYFCASSRTGLPETQYFGPGTRLLVL.

V usage is TRBV28 and J usage is TRBJ1-3; D is undetermined. CDR1 MDHEN and CDR2 SYDVKM come from the germline V gene. The CDR3 is 14 residues long. With 4 bases removed from V and 2 bases from J, the gap between germline ends came to 9 bases. This CDR3 reads CASSSTDTGNTIYF. The CDR3 bases are TGTGCCAGCAGTTCTACCGATACTGGAAACACCATATATTTT.

The table lists this clone with a few counts. The chain joins TRBV2 to TRBJ1-5, with a weak D call TRBD1 (5 bases). The CDR3 extends over 14 amino acids. Germline V CDR1 and CDR2: SNHLY, FYNNEI. Trimming stripped 6 bases from V and 1 base from J, with 10 bases between. The CDR3 nucleotides read TGTGCCAGCAGAGGGACTTTGAGCAATCAGCCCCAGCATTTT. It yields the protein CASRGTLSNQPQHF.